This record concerns one T cell receptor beta chain sequence. The CDR3 contains 16 residues. Germline V gene data show CDR1 as SGHRS and CDR2 as YFSETQ. The V end lost 0 bases, the J end lost 6 bases, and 15 bases lay between the germline ends. This entry is derived from a study of blood T cell repertoires in COVID-19. Study background: The origin of the acute and convalescent COVID-19 samples was the United States, Italy and Spain. The analysed material was cDNA or gDNA that came from T cells, B-cell-depleted T cells, or PBMCs.

Study processing details: Amplifying reference gene primers gave estimates of nucleated cell counts. Using immunoSEQ multiplex PCR, the repertoire was profiled, and TCRdb retains in-frame clones only, with some absent. V, J and clone size are taken as reported in that table, and D and trimming were inferred from the DNA itself. Among fewer than 85,000 clones listed, less than 90% were seen once. The chain has TRBV5-1 and TRBJ2-2, with D possibly TRBD1 on 6 matching bases. The material sequenced was peripheral blood. The source of this sequence is a human donor in a cohort sampled during active COVID-19. The CDR3 here is CASSLEAGVSPGELFF. CDR3 in DNA: TGCGCCAGCAGCTTGGAGGCAGGGGTCTCCCCCGGGGAGCTGTTTTTT.